The subject of this entry is one T cell receptor beta chain. The entry originates in a study of cytomegalovirus exposure and HLA in healthy donors. The CDR3 loop spans 13 amino acids. CDR1 and CDR2 (germline): MNHEY, SVGAGI. The V end was cut by 0 bases, the J end by 8 bases, with 8 bases between. Measured with immunoSEQ multiplex PCR; TCRdb has only the in-frame clones, and not every one. The sample lists some 200,000 clones, approximately 90% occurring once. This TCR was recovered from a woman aged 18-29 years in good health and CMV-seronegative. This chain uses TRBV6-5 with TRBJ1-5; D is ambiguous. The sample comprised PBMCs. CDR3 residues: CASSYSAGEPQHF. In DNA form, the CDR3 reads TGTGCCAGCAGTTACTCAGCCGGGGAGCCCCAGCATTTT.